This T cell receptor (beta chain) was found in a study of blood T cells in healthy people across ages. The use of a sample-barcoded 5' primer and a J-beta primer mix characterized a second PCR of roughly 6 to 12 cycles. Every cDNA was tagged by a template-switch adaptor with 12 random nucleotides. One entry per CDR3 protein, called by TCRdb with MiXCR from the 5' RACE reads. Of 580,000 or so distinct CDR3 sequences in the sample, less than 60% were seen once. The V end was cut by 8 bases, the J end by 4 bases, with 17 bases between. The CDR3 sequence is 14 residues long. Germline V gene lookup returns CDR1 ENHRY and CDR2 SYGVKD. This clonotype has at least ten counts.

The clonotype originates from a man older than 75 in good health. Sequenced input: blood. The chain has TRBV10-3 and TRBJ1-2, with D possibly matching TRBD1 (6 bases). As DNA, the CDR3 is TGTGCCATCTCCAGTGGAGACAGGCTCTATGGCTACACCTTC. Amino acid sequence: CAISSGDRLYGYTF.